Here is one T cell receptor (beta chain) with its context. Antigen unknown. These data come from a study of CD8 T cells in ankylosing spondylitis. Points from the study as a whole: Matched ankylosing spondylitis synovial fluid reportedly contained a significantly enriched population of disease-linked clones. In peripheral blood, disease-linked CD8+ clones occurred at relatively low frequencies. Before this, some motif variants had been reported in reactive arthritis synovial fluid and blood.

TCR beta libraries were made by quantitative 5'-RACE with molecular barcodes. TCRdb reprocessed the 5' RACE reads with MiXCR, giving one entry per CDR3 protein. In the table there are 250,000 to 300,000 distinct CDR3 sequences, 20% of which are singletons. Between the trimmed V and J ends, which lost 4 bases and 3 bases, there was a span of 16 bases. The CDR3 has 15 amino acids. Looked up from germline, CDR1 is SGHRS and CDR2 is YFSETQ. The clonotype was recovered from a male donor with ankylosing spondylitis or in good health (not recorded which). The sequencing sample was made of blood, either unsorted or a sorted T cell fraction (not recorded which). V and J are TRBV5-1 and TRBJ1-2, with D unclear. DNA for the CDR3: TGCGCCAGCAGCACCGGTGGAGGCGGCCACTATGGCTACACCTTC. It specifies CASSTGGGGHYGYTF. Using reference TRBV5-1 and TRBJ1-2 for the parts outside the CDR3, the full variable domain is KAGVTQTPRYLIKTRGQQVTLSCSPISGHRSVSWYQQTPGQGLQFLFEYFSETQRNKGNFPGRFSGRQFSNSRSEMNVSTLELGDSALYLCASSTGGGGHYGYTFGSGTRLTVV.